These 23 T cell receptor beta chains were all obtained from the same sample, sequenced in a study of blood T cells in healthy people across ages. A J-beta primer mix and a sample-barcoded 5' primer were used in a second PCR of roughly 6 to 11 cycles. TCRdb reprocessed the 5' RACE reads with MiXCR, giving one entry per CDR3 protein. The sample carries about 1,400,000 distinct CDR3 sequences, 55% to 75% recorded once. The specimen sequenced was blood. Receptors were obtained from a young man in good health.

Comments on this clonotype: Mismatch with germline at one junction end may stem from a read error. The DNA for the CDR3 is TGTGCCGCCGCGGGAGGACAAACGACAGGTACGCAGTATTTT. This gives the protein CAAAGGQTTGTQYF. V usage is TRBV10-3 and J usage is TRBJ2-3, with TRBD2 matching over 8 bases. Germline V CDR1 and CDR2: ENHRY, SYGVKD. The CDR3 is 14 amino acids.

The CDR3 protein is CATSGWQGGTDTQYF. In nucleotides, the CDR3 is TGTGCCACCAGCGGGTGGCAGGGAGGGACAGATACGCAGTATTTT. The chain is built from TRBV15 and TRBJ2-3, with TRBD2 matching over 7 bases. Germline trimming cut 5 bases from V and 3 bases from J; bases unmatched to any gene: 8. CDR3 length equals 15 residues. Germline V gene lookup returns CDR1 LNHNV and CDR2 YYDKDF (reference sequence).

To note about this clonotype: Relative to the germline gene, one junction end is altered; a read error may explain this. This CDR3 is CASSFVLGSPFHF. The CDR3, as DNA: TGTGCCAGCAGTTTTGTATTAGGCTCACCCTTCCACTTT. This chain links TRBV27 with TRBJ1-6; D not certain. Per germline, CDR1 MNHEY and CDR2 SMNVEV (reference sequence). CDR3 length: 13 amino acids.

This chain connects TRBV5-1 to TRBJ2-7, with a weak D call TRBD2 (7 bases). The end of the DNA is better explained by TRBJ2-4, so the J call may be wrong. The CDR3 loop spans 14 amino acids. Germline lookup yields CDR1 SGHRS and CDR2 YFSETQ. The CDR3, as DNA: TGCGCCAGCAGCGGGGGCCTAGGGAGGGACATTCAGTACTTC. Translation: CASSGGLGRDIQYF.

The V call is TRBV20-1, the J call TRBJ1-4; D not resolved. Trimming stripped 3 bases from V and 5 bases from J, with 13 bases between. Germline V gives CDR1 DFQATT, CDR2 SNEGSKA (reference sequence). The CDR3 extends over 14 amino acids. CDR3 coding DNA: TGCAGTGCTAGCTTAGGACGGTACAATGAAAAACTGTTTTTT. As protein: CSASLGRYNEKLFF.

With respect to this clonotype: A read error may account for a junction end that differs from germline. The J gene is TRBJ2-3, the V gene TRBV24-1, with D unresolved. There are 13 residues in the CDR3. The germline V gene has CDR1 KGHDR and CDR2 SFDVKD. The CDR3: CATSPGVSDTQYF. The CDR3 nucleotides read TGTGCCACCAGTCCTGGGGTTTCAGATACACAGTATTTT.

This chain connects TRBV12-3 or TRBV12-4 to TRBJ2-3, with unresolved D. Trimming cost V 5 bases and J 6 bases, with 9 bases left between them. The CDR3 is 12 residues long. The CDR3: CASSGPEDTQYF. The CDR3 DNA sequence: TGTGCCAGCAGTGGACCTGAGGATACGCAGTATTTT.

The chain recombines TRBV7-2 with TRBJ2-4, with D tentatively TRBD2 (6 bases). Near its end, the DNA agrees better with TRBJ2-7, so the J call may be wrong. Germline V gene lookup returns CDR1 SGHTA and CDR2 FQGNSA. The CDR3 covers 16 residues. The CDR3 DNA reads TGTGCCAGCAGCTCAGGGAGGACATCAGTCTCCTACGAGCAGTACTTC. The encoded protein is CASSSGRTSVSYEQYF.

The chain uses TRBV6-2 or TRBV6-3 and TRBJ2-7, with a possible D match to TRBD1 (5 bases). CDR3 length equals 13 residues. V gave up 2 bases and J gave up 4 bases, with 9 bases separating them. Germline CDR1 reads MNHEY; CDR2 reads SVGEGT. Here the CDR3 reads CASSYGAAYEQYF. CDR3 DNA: TGTGCCAGCAGTTACGGGGCAGCTTACGAGCAGTACTTC.

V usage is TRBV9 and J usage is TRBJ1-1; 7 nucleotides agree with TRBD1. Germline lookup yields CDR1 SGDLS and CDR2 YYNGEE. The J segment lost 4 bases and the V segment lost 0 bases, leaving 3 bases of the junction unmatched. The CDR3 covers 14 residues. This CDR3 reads CASSVVGTVTEAFF. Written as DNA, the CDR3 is TGTGCCAGCAGCGTAGTCGGGACAGTCACTGAAGCTTTCTTT.

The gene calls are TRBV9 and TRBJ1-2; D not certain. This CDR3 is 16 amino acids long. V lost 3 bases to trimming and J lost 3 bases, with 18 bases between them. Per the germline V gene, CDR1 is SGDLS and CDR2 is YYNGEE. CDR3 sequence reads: CASSDLKDSGDYGYTF. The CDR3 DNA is TGTGCCAGCAGCGACTTAAAGGATTCCGGGGACTATGGCTACACCTTC.

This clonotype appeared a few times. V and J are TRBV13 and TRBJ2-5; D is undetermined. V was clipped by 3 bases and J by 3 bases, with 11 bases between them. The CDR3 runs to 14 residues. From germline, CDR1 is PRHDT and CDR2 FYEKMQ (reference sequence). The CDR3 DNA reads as TGTGCCAGCAGCTTGCGATTACGGGAAGAGACCCAGTACTTC. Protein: CASSLRLREETQYF.

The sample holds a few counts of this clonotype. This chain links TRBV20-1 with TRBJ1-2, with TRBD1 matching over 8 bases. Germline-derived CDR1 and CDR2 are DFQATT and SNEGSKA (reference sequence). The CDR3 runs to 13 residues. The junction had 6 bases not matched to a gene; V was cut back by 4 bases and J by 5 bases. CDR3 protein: CSANGQGGYGYTF. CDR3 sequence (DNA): TGCAGTGCTAACGGACAGGGCGGATATGGCTACACCTTC.

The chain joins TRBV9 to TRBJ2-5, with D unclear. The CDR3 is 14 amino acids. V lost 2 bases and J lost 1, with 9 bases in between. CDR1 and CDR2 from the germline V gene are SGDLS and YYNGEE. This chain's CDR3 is CASSVTPSQETQYF. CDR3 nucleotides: TGTGCCAGCAGCGTCACGCCGAGCCAAGAGACCCAGTACTTC.

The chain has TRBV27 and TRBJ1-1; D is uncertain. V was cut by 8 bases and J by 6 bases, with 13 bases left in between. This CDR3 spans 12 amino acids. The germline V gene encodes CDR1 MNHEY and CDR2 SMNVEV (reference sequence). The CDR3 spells CASGGIAAEAFF. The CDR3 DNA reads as TGTGCCAGCGGAGGGATAGCGGCTGAAGCTTTCTTT.

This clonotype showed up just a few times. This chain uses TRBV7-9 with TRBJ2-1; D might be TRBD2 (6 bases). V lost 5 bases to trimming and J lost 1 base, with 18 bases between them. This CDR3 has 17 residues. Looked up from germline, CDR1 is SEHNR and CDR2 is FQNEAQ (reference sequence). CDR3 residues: CASSPTDGGWSYNEQFF. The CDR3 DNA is TGTGCCAGCAGCCCCACCGATGGAGGGTGGTCCTACAATGAGCAGTTCTTC.

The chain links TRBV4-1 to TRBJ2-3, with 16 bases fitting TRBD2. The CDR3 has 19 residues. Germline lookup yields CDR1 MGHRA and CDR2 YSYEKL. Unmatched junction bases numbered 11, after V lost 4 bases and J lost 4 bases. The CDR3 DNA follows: TGCGCCAGCAGCCGATACGGGACTAGCGGGAGGGCCTCTCCAGATACGCAGTATTTT. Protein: CASSRYGTSGRASPDTQYF.

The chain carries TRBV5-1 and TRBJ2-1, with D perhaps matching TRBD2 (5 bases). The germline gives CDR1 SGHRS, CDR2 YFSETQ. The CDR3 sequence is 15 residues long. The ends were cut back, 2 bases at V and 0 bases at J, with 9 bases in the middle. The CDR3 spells CASSFAGYSYNEQFF. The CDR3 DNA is TGCGCCAGCAGCTTTGCGGGTTACTCCTACAATGAGCAGTTCTTC.

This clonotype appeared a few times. CDR3 residues: CASSDWTGRAKNIQYF. CDR3 DNA sequence: TGTGCCAGCAGCGATTGGACAGGCCGAGCCAAAAACATTCAGTACTTC. This rearrangement joins TRBV11-2 to TRBJ2-4; 7 bases agree with TRBD1. The CDR3 has 16 amino acids. With V trimmed by 5 bases and J by 0 bases, 7 bases remained unmatched. Germline loops: CDR1 SGHAT, CDR2 FQNNGV.

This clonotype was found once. This chain's CDR3 is CSVDLGEGTGELFF. CDR3 sequence (DNA): TGCAGCGTTGACCTGGGGGAAGGCACCGGGGAGCTGTTTTTT. The genes are TRBV29-1 and TRBJ2-2, with D perhaps TRBD1 or TRBD2 (5 bases each). Trimming stripped 3 bases from V and 4 bases from J, with 12 bases between. CDR3 size: 14 residues. Germline V gene lookup returns CDR1 SQVTM and CDR2 ANQGSEA.

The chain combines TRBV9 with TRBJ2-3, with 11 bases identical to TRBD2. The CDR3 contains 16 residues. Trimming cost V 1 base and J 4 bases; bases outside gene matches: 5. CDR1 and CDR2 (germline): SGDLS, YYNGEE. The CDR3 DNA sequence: TGTGCCAGCAGCGTATCAGGGACTAGCGGAGCAGATACGCAGTATTTT. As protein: CASSVSGTSGADTQYF.

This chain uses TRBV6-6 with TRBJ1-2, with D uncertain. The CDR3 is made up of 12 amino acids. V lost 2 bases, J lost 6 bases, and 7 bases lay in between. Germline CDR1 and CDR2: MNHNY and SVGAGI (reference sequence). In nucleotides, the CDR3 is TGTGCCAGCAGTTACGGGCAGGATGGCTACACCTTC. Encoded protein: CASSYGQDGYTF.

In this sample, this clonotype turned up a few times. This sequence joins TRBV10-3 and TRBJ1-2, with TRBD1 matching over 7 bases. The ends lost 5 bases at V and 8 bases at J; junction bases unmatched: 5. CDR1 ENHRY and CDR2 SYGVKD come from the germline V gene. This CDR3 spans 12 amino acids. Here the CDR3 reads CAISPGTAGYTF. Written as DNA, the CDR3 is TGTGCCATCAGTCCCGGGACAGCCGGCTACACCTTC.